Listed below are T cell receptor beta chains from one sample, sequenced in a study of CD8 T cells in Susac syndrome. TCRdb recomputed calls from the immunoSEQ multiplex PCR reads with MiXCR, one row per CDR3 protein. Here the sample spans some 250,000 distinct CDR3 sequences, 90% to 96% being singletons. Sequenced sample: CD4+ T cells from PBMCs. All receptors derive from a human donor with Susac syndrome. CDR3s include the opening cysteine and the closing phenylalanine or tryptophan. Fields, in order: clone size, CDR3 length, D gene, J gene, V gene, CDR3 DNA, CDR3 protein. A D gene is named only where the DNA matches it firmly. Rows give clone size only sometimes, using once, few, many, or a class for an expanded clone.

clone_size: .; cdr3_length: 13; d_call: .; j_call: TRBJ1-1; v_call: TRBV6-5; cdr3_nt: TGTGCCAGCACTTTAGGAGGAGACACTGAAGCTTTCTTT; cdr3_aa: CASTLGGDTEAFF
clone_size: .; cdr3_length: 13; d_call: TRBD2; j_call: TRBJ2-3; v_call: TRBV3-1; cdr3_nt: TGTGCCAGCAGGACGGGGGGGAAAGATACGCAGTATTTT; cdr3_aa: CASRTGGKDTQYF
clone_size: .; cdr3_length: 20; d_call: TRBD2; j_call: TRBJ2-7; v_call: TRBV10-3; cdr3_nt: TGTGCCATCAGTGAGGTTCTTACTAGCGGGAGACGATCTTCCTTACGAGCTCAGTACTTC; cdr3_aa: CAISEVLTSGRRSSLRAQYF
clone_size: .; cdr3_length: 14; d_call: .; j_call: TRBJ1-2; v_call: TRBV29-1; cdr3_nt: TGCAGCGTTGATTGGAGGTTACTTAACTATGGCTACACCTTC; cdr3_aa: CSVDWRLLNYGYTF
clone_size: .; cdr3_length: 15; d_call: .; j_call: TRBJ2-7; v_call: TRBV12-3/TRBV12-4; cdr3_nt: TGTGCCAGCAGTTACCGCTGGGGCAGAACCTACGAGCAGTACTTC; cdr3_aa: CASSYRWGRTYEQYF
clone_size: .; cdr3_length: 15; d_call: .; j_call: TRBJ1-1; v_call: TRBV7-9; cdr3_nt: TGTGCCAGCAGCGCACTAAGGACCATGAACACTGAAGCTTTCTTT; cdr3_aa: CASSALRTMNTEAFF
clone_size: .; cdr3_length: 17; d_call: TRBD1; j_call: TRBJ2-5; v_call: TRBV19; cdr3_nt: TGTGCCAGTAGTAGGGACAGTGGTCTAAGCGCCGCGGAGACCCAGTACTTC; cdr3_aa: CASSRDSGLSAAETQYF
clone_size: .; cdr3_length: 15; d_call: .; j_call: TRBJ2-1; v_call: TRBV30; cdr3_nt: TGTGCCTGGACCCTACCGCTATTTTTCGACAATGAGCAGTTCTTC; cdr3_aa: CAWTLPLFFDNEQFF
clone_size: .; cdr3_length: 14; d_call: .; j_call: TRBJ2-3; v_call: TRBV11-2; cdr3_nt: TGTGCCAGCAGCTTTGTCCAGGGGGGGGATACGCAGTATTTT; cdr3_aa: CASSFVQGGDTQYF
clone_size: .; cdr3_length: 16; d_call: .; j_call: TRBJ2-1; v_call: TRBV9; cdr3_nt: TGTGCCAGCAGCGGGTTAGGGCAACTGCTTGGGAATGAGCAGTTCTTC; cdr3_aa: CASSGLGQLLGNEQFF
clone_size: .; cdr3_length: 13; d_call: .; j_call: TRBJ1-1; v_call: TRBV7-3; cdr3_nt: TGTGCCAGCAGCTTAATGGTAGACACTGAAGCTTTCTTT; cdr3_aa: CASSLMVDTEAFF
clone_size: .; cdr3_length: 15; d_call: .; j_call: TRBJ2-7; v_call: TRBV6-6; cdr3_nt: TGTGCCAGCAGTTACTCGGACAAGGCTCGCTACGAGCAGTACTTC; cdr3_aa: CASSYSDKARYEQYF
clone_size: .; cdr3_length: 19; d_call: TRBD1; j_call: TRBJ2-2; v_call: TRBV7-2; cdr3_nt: TGTGCCAGCAGCTTAGAGTCAGGGGGCCAAACTTCGAACACCGGGGAGCTGTTTTTT; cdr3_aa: CASSLESGGQTSNTGELFF
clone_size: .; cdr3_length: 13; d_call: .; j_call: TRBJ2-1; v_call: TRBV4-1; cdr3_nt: TGCGCCAGCACCTCCCGAAGGACCAATGAGCAGTTCTTC; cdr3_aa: CASTSRRTNEQFF
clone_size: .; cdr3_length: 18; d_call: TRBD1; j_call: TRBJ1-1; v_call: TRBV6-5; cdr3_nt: TGTGCCAGCAGTTACTCGATTCTCCGGACAGGGACAACAACTGAAGCTTTCTTT; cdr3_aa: CASSYSILRTGTTTEAFF
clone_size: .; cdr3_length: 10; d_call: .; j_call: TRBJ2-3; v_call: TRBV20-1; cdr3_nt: TGCAGTGCTCAGGGTCATACGCAGTATTTT; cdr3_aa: CSAQGHTQYF
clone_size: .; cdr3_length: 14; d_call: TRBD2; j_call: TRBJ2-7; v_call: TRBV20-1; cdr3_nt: TGCAGTGCTGAAGCTAGCGGGAGTTACTACGAGCAGTACTTC; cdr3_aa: CSAEASGSYYEQYF
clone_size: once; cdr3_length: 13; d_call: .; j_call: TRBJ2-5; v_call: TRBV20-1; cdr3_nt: TGCAGTGCTAGAGCTCCGTACCAAGAGACCCAGTACTTC; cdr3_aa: CSARAPYQETQYF
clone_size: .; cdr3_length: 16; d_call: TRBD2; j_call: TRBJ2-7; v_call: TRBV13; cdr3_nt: TGTGCCAGCAGCCTCCGGACTAGCGGGAGTAGGTACGAGCAGTACTTC; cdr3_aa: CASSLRTSGSRYEQYF
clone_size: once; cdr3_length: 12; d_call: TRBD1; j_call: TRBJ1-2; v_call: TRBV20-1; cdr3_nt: TGCAGCGCCGGGACAGGGTCTAGTGGCTACACCTTC; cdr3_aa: CSAGTGSSGYTF
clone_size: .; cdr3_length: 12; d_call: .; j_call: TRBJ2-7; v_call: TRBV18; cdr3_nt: TGTGCCAGCTCACCCGCAGGTTCCGAGCAGTACTTC; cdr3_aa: CASSPAGSEQYF
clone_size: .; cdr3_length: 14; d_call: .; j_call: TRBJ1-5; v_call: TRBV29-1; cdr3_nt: TGCAGCGTGACCGGTCCGGGCGGCAATCAGCCCCAGCATTTT; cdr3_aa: CSVTGPGGNQPQHF